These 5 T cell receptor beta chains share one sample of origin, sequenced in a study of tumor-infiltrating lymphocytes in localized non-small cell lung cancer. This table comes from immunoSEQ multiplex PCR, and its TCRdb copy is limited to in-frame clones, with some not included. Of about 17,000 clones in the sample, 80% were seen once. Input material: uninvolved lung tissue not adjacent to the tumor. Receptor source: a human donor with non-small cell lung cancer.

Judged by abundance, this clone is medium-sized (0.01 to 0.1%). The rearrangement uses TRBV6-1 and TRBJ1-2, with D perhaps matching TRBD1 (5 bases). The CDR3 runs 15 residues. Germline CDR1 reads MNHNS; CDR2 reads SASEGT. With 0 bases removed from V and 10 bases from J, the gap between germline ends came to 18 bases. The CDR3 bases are TGTGCCAGCAGTGAAGCGCTTCGTCAGGGTGATTCCTACACCTTC. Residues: CASSEALRQGDSYTF.

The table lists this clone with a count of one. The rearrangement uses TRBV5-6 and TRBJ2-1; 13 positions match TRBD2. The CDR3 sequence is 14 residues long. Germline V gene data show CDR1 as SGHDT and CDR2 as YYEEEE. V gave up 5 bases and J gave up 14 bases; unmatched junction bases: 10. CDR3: CASRRTSGRIGEFF. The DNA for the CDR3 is TGTGCCAGCAGAAGGACTAGCGGGAGAATCGGTGAGTTCTTC.

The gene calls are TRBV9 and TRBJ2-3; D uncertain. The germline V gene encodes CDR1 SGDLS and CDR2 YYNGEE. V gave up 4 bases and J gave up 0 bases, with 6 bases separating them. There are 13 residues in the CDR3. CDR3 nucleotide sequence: TGTGCCAGCAGCATACAGAGCACAGATACGCAGTATTTT. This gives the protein CASSIQSTDTQYF.

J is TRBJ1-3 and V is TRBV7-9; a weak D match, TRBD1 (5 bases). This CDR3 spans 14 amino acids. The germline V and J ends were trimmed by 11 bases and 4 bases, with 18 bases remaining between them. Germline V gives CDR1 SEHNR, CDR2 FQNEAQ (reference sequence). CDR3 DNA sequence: TGTGCCTCACCCGAGGGACCCCAGGGAAACACCATATATTTT. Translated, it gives CASPEGPQGNTIYF.

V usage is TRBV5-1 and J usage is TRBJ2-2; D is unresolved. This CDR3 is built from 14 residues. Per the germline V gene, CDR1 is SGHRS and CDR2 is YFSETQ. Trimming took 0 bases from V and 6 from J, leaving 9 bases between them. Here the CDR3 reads CASSLALPAGELFF. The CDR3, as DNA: TGCGCCAGCAGCTTGGCCCTTCCCGCCGGGGAGCTGTTTTTT.